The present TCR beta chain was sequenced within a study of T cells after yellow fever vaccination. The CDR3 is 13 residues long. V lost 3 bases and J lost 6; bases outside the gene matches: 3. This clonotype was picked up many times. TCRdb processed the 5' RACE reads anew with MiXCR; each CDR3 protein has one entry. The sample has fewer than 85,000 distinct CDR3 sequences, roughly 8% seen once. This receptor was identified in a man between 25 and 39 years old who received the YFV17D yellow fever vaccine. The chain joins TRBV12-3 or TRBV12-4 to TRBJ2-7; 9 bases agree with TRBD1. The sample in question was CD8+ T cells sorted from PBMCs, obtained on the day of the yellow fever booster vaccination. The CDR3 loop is CASSLWTGVEQYF. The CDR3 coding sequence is TGTGCCAGCAGTTTGTGGACAGGGGTCGAGCAGTACTTC.